This entry features one TCR beta chain sequence. Its target antigen remains unknown. No quality values exist for individual bases; no much larger clone is one base distant. CDR1 and CDR2 are drawn from the germline V gene: SGHDT, YYEEEE. The CDR3 has 14 amino acids, counting the end cysteine and phenylalanine. CDR3 DNA only is kept here, 42 bases in frame from base 1. The junction shows trimming of 2 bases on V and 5 bases on J, and the gene matches do not reach 4 bases of it. Using the deep immunoSEQ assay, TCR CDR3 regions were amplified from genomic DNA by multiplex PCR. Extracted genomic DNA from each cell subset was spread evenly across all wells of several immunoSEQ 96-well plates, with each plate serving as a replicate. Each replicate PCR for sorted subsets received about 200 ng genomic DNA, equal to about 30,000 T cell genomes. The purified libraries were quantified using a Qubit 3.0 fluorometer, sized with a Bioanalyzer 2100, and then quantified again using the KAPA Library Quantification kit. Every immunoSEQ 96-well plate was sequenced on a dedicated single-read 150-cycle Illumina NextSeq 550 flow cell. Turning to the authors' computational methods: Because only junctional sequences without quality scores were contained in the immunoSEQ output, filtering matching that applied to full-length reads could not be performed. To assign V/J genes and CDR3, sequences were annotated against IMGT germline references using PyIR, a Python wrapper for IgBLAST v1.9. Reads were removed for weak V/J assignments (E-value above 1e-6), missing CDR3, stop codons, out-of-frame junctions, or ambiguous translated residues. A V3J clonotype was defined by an identical inferred V gene, J gene, and CDR3 amino acid sequence. Percentage overlap between repertoires was calculated by dividing the number of shared unique clonotypes by the size of the smaller repertoire. RTK rarefaction, the Chao1 estimator, and Recon v2.1 estimates of unobserved clonotypes were used to assess repertoire richness. Generation probabilities were computed with OLGA for all TCRbeta clonotypes obtained by the gDNA method from several donors. The table comes from immuneACCESS by way of TCRdb, which keeps in-frame sequences with V and J called. Part of the clones is missing from these tables; in studies checked, under half for an unresolved V gene and the rest for unknown reasons. The V and J calls and clone size are taken from that table; D and trimming were inferred from the DNA. This sample gives roughly 2,000,000 clones in total; less than 95% of them show up just once. The ten largest make up 1.2% of the sample.

This sample is part of a study of shared clonotypes between healthy human individuals (dated by TCRdb to the early 2020s). Some background on the complete study: A few men and two women, aged 18 to 49 years, made up the cohort. For each donor, CD4 naive and CD4 memory were each run on three plates, CD8 naive on two plates, and CD8 memory on one plate. To estimate repertoire size and how much clonotype sharing occurs between individuals, the study deeply sequenced the blood TCR repertoires of about five healthy adults. To increase sequencing depth and limit assay-specific biases, different laboratories used diverse techniques to prepare libraries and sequence TCR repertoires. Each donor's leukapheresis produced roughly between roughly 0.85 and 10 billion PBMCs.

What the work shows at the level of the full study, not this receptor alone: Compared with non-shared clonotypes, clonotypes shared by all four sorted-subset donors had higher generation probabilities. Naive subsets generally had larger estimated clonotype richness than memory subsets did. Because the study included a small number of donors, the genetic and exposure-history diversity represented was limited. Sampling was restricted to blood, and TCR repertoires in tissue are likely to differ from TCR repertoires in blood. Based on pairwise subsampling, the degree of clonotype sharing among donors was expected to be affected by sequencing depth. Sharing across a handful of donors was observed for around 5% of naive CD4, about 3.2% of naive CD8, 2% to 2.5% of memory CD4, and roughly 0.4% of memory CD8 clonotypes. Even with the large sequencing depth, rarefaction of the sorted-subset datasets indicated that sequencing was incomplete.

For the CD8 naive samples, CD45RO-negative cells were positively selected for CCR7, yielding a CD45RA+CCR7+ population from which TemRA cells were excluded. The donors were healthy, HIV-negative adults who had no recently reported acute infections or vaccinations. Only Caucasian adults living in Nashville, Tennessee, USA were represented among the donors. Blood was obtained by leukapheresis, after which PBMCs were separated by Ficoll-Histopaque density gradient centrifugation and cryopreserved in liquid nitrogen vapor phase. Analytical flow cytometry was used to check the purity and quantity of each magnetically sorted T cell population. Each sorted fraction had its genomic DNA isolated and then quantified by UV absorbance on a Nanodrop 2000c.

The sample taken for sequencing was naive CD8+ T cells sorted from blood. According to the study, the label for this sample's cell subset or site signals: CD45RA+CCR7+. The rearranged segments are TRBV5-6 and TRBJ2-3; TRBD2 lines up with 8 middle nucleotides. This TCR was recovered from a man aged 18 to 30 in good health. In nucleotide form, the sequence is TGTGCCAGCAGCTTCGCGGGGGGTGGAGATACGCAGTATTTT. Its coded protein is CASSFAGGGDTQYF.